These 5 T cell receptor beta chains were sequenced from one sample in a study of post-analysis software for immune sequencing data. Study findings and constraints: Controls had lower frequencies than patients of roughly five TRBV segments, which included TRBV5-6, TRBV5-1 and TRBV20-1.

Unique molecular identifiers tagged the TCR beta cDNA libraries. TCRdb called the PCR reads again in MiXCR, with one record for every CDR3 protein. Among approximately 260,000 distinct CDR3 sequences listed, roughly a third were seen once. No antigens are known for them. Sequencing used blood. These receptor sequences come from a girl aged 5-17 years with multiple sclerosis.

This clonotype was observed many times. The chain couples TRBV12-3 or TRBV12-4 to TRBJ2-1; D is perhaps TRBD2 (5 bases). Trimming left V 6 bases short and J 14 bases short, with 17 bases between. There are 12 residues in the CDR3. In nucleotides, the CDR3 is TGTGCCAGCAGCGACATTGGGAGTAGGGAGTTCTTC. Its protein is CASSDIGSREFF.

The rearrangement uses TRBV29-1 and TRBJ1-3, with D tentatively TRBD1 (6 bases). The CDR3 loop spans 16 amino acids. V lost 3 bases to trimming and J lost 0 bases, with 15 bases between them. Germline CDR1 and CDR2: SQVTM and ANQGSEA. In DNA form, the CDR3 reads TGCAGCGTTGAGCAATCAGACAGGCTCTCTGGAAACACCATATATTTT. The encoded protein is CSVEQSDRLSGNTIYF.

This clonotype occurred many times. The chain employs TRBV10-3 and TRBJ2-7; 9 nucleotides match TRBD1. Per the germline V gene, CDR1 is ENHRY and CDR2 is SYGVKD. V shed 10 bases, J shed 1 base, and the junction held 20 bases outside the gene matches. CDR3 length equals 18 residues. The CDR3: CATAEYMKRTGVSYEQYF. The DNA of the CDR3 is TGTGCCACTGCGGAGTATATGAAGAGGACAGGGGTTTCCTACGAGCAGTACTTC.

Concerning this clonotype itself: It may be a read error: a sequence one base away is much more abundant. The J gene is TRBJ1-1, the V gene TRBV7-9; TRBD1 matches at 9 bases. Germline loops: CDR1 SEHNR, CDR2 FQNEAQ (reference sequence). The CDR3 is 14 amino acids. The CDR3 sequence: CVSSRDRAYTEAFF. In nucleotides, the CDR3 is TGTGTCAGCAGCCGGGACAGGGCGTACACTGAAGCTTTCTTT.

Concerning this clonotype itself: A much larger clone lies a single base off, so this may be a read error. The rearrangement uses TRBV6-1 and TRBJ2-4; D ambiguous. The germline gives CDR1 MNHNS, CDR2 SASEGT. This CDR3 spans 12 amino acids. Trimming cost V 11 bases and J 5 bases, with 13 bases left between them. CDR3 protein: CAGIGSENIQYF. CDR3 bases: TGTGCCGGCATTGGTAGTGAAAACATTCAGTACTTC.